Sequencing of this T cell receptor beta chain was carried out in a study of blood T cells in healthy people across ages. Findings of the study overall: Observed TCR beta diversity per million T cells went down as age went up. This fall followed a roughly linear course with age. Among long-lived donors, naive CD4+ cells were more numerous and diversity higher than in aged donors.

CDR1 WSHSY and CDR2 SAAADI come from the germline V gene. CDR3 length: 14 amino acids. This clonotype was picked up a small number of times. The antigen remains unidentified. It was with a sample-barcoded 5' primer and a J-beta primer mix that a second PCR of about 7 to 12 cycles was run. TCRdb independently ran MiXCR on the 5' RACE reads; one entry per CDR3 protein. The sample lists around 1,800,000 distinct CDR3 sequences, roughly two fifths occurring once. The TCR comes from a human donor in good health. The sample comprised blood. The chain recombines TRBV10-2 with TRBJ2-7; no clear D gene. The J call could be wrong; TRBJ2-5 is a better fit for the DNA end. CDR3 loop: CASSPGTSRETQYF. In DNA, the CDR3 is TGCGCCAGCAGCCCGGGCACCAGTCGGGAGACCCAGTACTTC.